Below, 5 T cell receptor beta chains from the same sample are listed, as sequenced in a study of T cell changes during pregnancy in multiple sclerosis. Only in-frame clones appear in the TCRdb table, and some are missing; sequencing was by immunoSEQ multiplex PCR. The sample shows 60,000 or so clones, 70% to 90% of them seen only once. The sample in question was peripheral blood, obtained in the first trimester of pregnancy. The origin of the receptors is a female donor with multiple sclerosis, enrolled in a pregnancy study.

The CDR3 DNA sequence: TGCGCCAGCAGCCCGATTTCAGGAACTGAAGCTTTCTTT. Protein product: CASSPISGTEAFF. The genes are TRBV5-1 and TRBJ1-1, with D hard to call. V was shortened by 4 bases and J by 5 bases, with 12 bases between the two germline ends. CDR1 and CDR2 from the germline V gene are SGHRS and YFSETQ. The CDR3 spans 13 residues.

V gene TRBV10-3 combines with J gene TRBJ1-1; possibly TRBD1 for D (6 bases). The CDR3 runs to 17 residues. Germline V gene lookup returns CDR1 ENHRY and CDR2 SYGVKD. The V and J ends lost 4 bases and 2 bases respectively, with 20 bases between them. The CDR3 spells CAISVIGGGVRNTEAFF. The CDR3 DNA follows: TGTGCCATCAGTGTCATCGGGGGGGGCGTGAGAAACACTGAAGCTTTCTTT.

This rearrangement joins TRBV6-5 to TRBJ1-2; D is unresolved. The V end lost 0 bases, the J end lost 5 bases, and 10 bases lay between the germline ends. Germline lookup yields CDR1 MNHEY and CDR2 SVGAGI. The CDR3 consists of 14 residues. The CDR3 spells CASSYSEGGYGYTF. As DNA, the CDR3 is TGTGCCAGCAGTTACTCTGAGGGAGGATATGGCTACACCTTC.

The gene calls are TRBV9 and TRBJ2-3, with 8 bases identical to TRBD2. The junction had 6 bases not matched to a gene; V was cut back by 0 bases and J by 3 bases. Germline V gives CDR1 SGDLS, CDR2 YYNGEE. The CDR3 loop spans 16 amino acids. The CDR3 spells CASSVDPGGPTDTQYF. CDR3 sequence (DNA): TGTGCCAGCAGCGTAGATCCGGGGGGGCCGACAGATACGCAGTATTTT.

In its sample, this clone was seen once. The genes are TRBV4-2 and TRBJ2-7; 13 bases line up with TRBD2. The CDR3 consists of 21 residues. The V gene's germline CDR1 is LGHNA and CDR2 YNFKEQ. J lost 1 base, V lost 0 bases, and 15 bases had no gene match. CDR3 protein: CASSQDSPFYILAGGSYEQYF. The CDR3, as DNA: TGTGCCAGCAGCCAAGATTCCCCCTTTTATATACTAGCGGGAGGGTCCTACGAGCAGTACTTC.